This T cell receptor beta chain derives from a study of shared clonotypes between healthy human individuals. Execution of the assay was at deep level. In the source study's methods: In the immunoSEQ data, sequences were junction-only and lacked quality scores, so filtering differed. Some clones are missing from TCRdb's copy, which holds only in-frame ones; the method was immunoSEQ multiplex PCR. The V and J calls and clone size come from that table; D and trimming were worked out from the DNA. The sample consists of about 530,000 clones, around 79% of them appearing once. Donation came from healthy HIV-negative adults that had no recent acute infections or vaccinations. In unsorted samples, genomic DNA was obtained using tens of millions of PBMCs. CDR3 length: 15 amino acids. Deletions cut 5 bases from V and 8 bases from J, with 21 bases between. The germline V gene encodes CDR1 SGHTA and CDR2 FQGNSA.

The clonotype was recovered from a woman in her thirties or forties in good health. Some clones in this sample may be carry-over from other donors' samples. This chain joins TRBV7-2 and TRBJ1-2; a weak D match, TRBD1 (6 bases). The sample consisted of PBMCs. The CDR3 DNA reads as TGTGCCAGCAGCCCCAAGGGACAAACCGGGGTCGGCTACACCTTC. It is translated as CASSPKGQTGVGYTF.